The 20 T cell receptor beta chains below come from one sample, sequenced in a study of T cells in women clearing cervical HPV infection (dated 2018 in TCRdb). The method was the immunoSEQ multiplex PCR assay. TCRdb retrieved this table from immuneACCESS and kept in-frame rearrangements only. Not all clones are present; in checked studies, unresolved V genes account for under half, and no reason is known for the remainder. The sample table on file contains about 30,000 clones. The ten largest clones represent about 4.4% of the sample. Material for sequencing was blood buffy coat. The source of these receptors is a woman between 18 and 69 years old with a cervical HPV16 infection that either progressed to CIN3+ or cleared (not recorded which).

As concerns this clone: The sequence runs out 3 residues before the end of the CDR3; the remainder is reconstructed from the germline J gene. J is TRBJ1-1 and V is TRBV18, with no clear D. The CDR3 contains 16 residues. Looked up from germline, CDR1 is KGHSH and CDR2 is LQKENI. Trimming removed 3 bases at V and 2 bases at J, with 16 bases between. The part of the CDR3 DNA that was read is TGTGCCAGCTCACCTCCCCCGAAGGTTTTAAACACTGAA. Translating gives CASSPPPKVLNTE. The whole CDR3 is CASSPPPKVLNTEAFF.

With regard to this clone: The read terminates 3 residues before the CDR3 end, so the remaining end is supplied by the germline J gene. The chain employs TRBV7-9 and TRBJ1-2; no clear D. Germline CDR1 and CDR2: SEHNR and FQNEAQ (reference sequence). The CDR3 consists of 12 residues. CDR3 bases read: TGTGCCAGCAGAGGAGATTACTACGAC. Protein sequence: CASRGDYYD. The entire CDR3 reads CASRGDYYDYTF.

As regards this clone: Compared with germline, one end of the junction differs, possibly owing to a read error. Sequencing ends 3 residues short of the CDR3 end; the germline J gene provides the rest. This specimen includes other DNA sequences encoding the same CDR3. The chain carries TRBV7-9 and TRBJ1-3; 7 bases agree with TRBD1. This CDR3 is 15 amino acids long. Germline V gene sequence: CDR1 SEHNR, CDR2 FQNEAQ (reference sequence). CDR3 protein: CASSGTGAGGNTIYF. CDR3 DNA (partial): TGTGCCAGCAGCGGAACAGGGGCGGGAGGAAACACA.

Details on this clone: Read data end 3 residues before the CDR3 end; the end is taken from the germline J gene. The chain carries TRBV4-2 and TRBJ1-3, with a weak D call TRBD1 (5 bases). V shed 0 bases and J shed 7 bases, with 13 bases lying between them. This CDR3 has 15 residues. Looked up from germline, CDR1 is LGHNA and CDR2 is YNFKEQ. The CDR3 protein is CASSQDIWGGNTIYF. The CDR3 DNA, read in part, is TGTGCCAGCAGCCAAGACATCTGGGGGGGGAACACC.

As to this clone: Read data end 3 residues before the CDR3 end; the end is taken from the germline J gene. The chain is built from TRBV5-1 and TRBJ2-1; 13 positions agree with TRBD2. This CDR3 contains 15 residues. Unmatched junction bases numbered 4, after V lost 3 bases and J lost 7 bases. Looked up from germline, CDR1 is SGHRS and CDR2 is YFSETQ. The CDR3 bases that were read are TGCGCCAGCAGCTCTGGGACTAGCGGGATTAATGAG. This encodes CASSSGTSGINE. Given in full, the CDR3 is CASSSGTSGINEQFF.

Turning to this clone: The read stops 3 residues short of the end of the CDR3; the missing end is completed from the germline J gene. The chain uses TRBV6-4 and TRBJ2-2; no reliable D call. The CDR3 covers 14 residues. CDR1 is MRHNA, CDR2 SNTAGT, per germline. The CDR3 is CASSDSAQPEWLFF. The CDR3 DNA, read in part, is TGTGCCAGCAGTGACTCTGCACAGCCGGAATGG.

About this clone itself: The read ends 3 residues early relative to the CDR3; the germline J gene fills the gap. V and J are TRBV30 and TRBJ2-2; D is perhaps TRBD1 or TRBD2 (5 bases each). Looked up from germline, CDR1 is GTSNPN and CDR2 is SVGIG (reference sequence). The CDR3 covers 12 residues. CDR3 DNA (partial): TGTGCCTGGAGTGGAGGGGCGGAAAAG. It specifies CAWSGGAEK. The full CDR3 is CAWSGGAEKLFF.

Concerning this clone itself: From the germline J gene comes the end of the CDR3, since the read stops 3 residues before it. J is TRBJ1-2 and V is TRBV2; no clear D. The CDR3 extends over 15 amino acids. In germline, CDR1 is SNHLY, CDR2 FYNNEI. The CDR3 sequence: CASRPRWVVTDTYTF. The DNA read from the CDR3 is TGTGCCAGCAGGCCCCGTTGGGTGGTCACAGATACC.

Note on this clone: Other DNA sequences in the sample encode the same CDR3. This chain's CDR3 is CASSGGQGGYGQYF. The DNA read from the CDR3 is TGTGCCAGTAGTGGGGGACAGGGCGGATATGGT. The chain has TRBV19 and TRBJ2-4; TRBD1 aligns across 9 bases. The CDR3 end lies 3 residues beyond the end of the read and is filled in from the germline J gene. CDR3 length: 14 amino acids. CDR1 is LNHDA and CDR2 is SQIVND in the germline V gene (reference sequence).

The CDR3 bases that were read are TGTGCCAGCAGCGAGACGGGGTACAATGAG. Translating gives CASSETGYNE. The full CDR3 is CASSETGYNEQFF. J is TRBJ2-1 and V is TRBV5-6; tentative D call: TRBD2 (5 bases). The read ends 3 residues shy of where the CDR3 ends; the end is completed using the germline J gene. The ends were cut back, 4 bases at V and 4 bases at J, with 9 bases in the middle. Germline values: CDR1 SGHDT, CDR2 YYEEEE. The CDR3 is 13 amino acids.

Remarks on this clone: The CDR3 end is not reached by the read, which stops 3 residues before it; the germline J gene fills it in. The J gene is TRBJ1-1, the V gene TRBV11-2; D is unclear. This CDR3 region has 12 residues. The germline gives CDR1 SGHAT, CDR2 FQNNGV. The CDR3 loop is CASSPRYKVAFF. CDR3 DNA, as far as it was read: TGTGCCAGCAGCCCAAGATACAAGGTT.

With respect to this clone: The CDR3 goes on 3 residues after the read ends, and that part is filled in from the germline J gene. This rearrangement joins TRBV30 to TRBJ2-3; D unclear. Germline CDR1 and CDR2: GTSNPN and SVGIG (reference sequence). The CDR3 has 12 residues. Deletions cut 4 bases from V and 0 bases from J, with 5 bases between. The CDR3 DNA, read in part, is TGTGCCTGGACTCCCAGCACAGATACG. Amino acid sequence: CAWTPSTDT. From start to end, the CDR3 is CAWTPSTDTQYF.

Turning to this clone: The read gets to within 3 residues of the CDR3 end, and the germline J gene fills in the rest. The V call is TRBV7-2, the J call TRBJ2-1; D unclear. Germline loops: CDR1 SGHTA, CDR2 FQGNSA. V was pared by 0 bases and J by 7 bases, with 7 bases between. This CDR3 is built from 13 residues. Incomplete CDR3 DNA: TGTGCCAGCAGCTTAGCGCACGGGAATGAG. It is translated as CASSLAHGNE. The whole CDR3 reads CASSLAHGNEQFF.

On this clone itself: The DNA ends 3 residues before the CDR3 does, and the rest of the CDR3 is filled in from the germline J gene. This chain uses TRBV5-1 with TRBJ1-2, with 7 bases fitting TRBD1. J lost 4 bases, V lost 0 bases, and 0 bases had no gene match. The CDR3 extends over 13 amino acids. The germline gives CDR1 SGHRS, CDR2 YFSETQ. Here the CDR3 reads CASSLGTGYGYTF. CDR3 DNA, as far as it was read: TGCGCCAGCAGCTTGGGGACAGGCTATGGC.

To note about this clone: From the germline J gene comes the end of the CDR3, since the read stops 3 residues before it. V is TRBV2 and J is TRBJ2-2; 8 positions agree with TRBD1. The CDR3 is 15 residues long. With 5 bases clipped from V and 4 bases from J, the junction kept 6 bases outside the gene matches. CDR1 and CDR2 from the germline V gene are SNHLY and FYNNEI. CDR3 DNA, as far as it was read: TGTGCCAGCAGTCCAGACAGGGGCGGCACCGGGGAG. Its protein product is CASSPDRGGTGE. The full CDR3 is CASSPDRGGTGELFF. The whole variable domain, remainder taken from reference TRBV2 and TRBJ2-2, is EPEVTQTPSHQVTQMGQEVILRCVPISNHLYFYWYRQILGQKVEFLVSFYNNEISEKSEIFDDQFSVERPDGSNFTLKIRSTKLEDSAMYFCASSPDRGGTGELFFGEGSRLTVL.

The CDR3 protein is CASSGYGQRVGGQYF. The CDR3 DNA, read in part, is TGTGCCAGCAGTGGATATGGACAGCGCGTTGGGGGT. This chain connects TRBV6-1 to TRBJ2-4, with a possible D match to TRBD1 (6 bases). The read ends 3 residues before the CDR3 terminus; that terminus is restored from the germline J gene. The CDR3 totals 15 residues. The germline gives CDR1 MNHNS, CDR2 SASEGT.

The CDR3 sequence is CASSFKARGGDGYTF. Partial CDR3 DNA: TGTGCCAGCAGCTTCAAAGCGCGGGGCGGGGATGGC. V usage is TRBV5-6 and J usage is TRBJ1-2; D possibly corresponds to TRBD1 (5 bases). The read halts 3 residues ahead of the CDR3 end, with the missing end drawn from the germline J gene. The CDR3 has 15 residues. V was clipped by 2 bases and J by 6 bases, with 17 bases between them. CDR1 SGHDT and CDR2 YYEEEE come from the germline V gene.

The CDR3: CASSSRFNTEAFF. CDR3 DNA (partial): TGTGCCAGCAGCTCAAGGTTCAACACTGAA. V gene TRBV11-3 combines with J gene TRBJ1-1; no clear D. The CDR3 end falls 3 residues outside the read, so it is completed with the germline J gene. The CDR3 covers 13 residues. Looked up from germline, CDR1 is SGHNT and CDR2 is YENEEA. The germline V and J ends were trimmed by 4 bases and 2 bases, with 8 bases remaining between them.

On this clone itself: Read coverage stops 3 residues before the CDR3 terminus; the germline J gene supplies the remainder. The chain links TRBV20-1 to TRBJ2-1; the match to TRBD2 covers 8 bases. The germline gives CDR1 DFQATT, CDR2 SNEGSKA (reference sequence). Trimming took 6 bases from V and 7 from J; bases not matched to a gene: 8. The CDR3 length is 13 residues. CDR3 amino acids: CSAGSGSPNEQFF. The sequenced CDR3 bases are TGCAGTGCAGGGAGCGGGAGTCCAAATGAG.

As concerns this clone: The read terminates 3 residues ahead of where the CDR3 ends, so the germline J gene completes it. The chain recombines TRBV18 with TRBJ1-2; a possible D gene is TRBD1 (5 bases). Germline CDR1 KGHSH, CDR2 LQKENI. The CDR3 extends over 13 amino acids. CDR3 bases read: TGTGCCAGCTCACCCAAGGACAACTACGAC. Encoded protein: CASSPKDNYD. The CDR3 as a whole reads CASSPKDNYDYTF.